This T cell receptor beta chain was retrieved from a study of blood T cell repertoires in COVID-19. About the study: The United States, Italy and Spain provided the acute and convalescent COVID-19 samples. In each case, the material was cDNA or gDNA derived from T cells, B-cell-depleted T cells, or PBMCs.

The ends lost 1 base at V and 8 bases at J; junction bases unmatched: 7. The V gene's germline CDR1 is SGHDN and CDR2 FVKESK. The CDR3 is made up of 15 amino acids. Per the study methods: Using reference gene primer amplification, nucleated cell counts were estimated. Sequencing used immunoSEQ multiplex PCR; TCRdb keeps in-frame clones, though not all of them. V and J calls plus clone size are reproduced from that table; the DNA served to infer D and trimming. The sample carries around 180,000 clones, around 86% recorded once. The receptor was derived from a woman in her twenties or thirties with active or convalescent COVID-19. Sequencing was carried out using peripheral blood. This chain links TRBV14 with TRBJ2-1, with 8 nucleotides matching TRBD1. CDR3 in amino acids: CASSQGRTGWDEQFF. The DNA of the CDR3 is TGTGCCAGCAGCCAAGGAAGGACAGGGTGGGATGAGCAGTTCTTC.